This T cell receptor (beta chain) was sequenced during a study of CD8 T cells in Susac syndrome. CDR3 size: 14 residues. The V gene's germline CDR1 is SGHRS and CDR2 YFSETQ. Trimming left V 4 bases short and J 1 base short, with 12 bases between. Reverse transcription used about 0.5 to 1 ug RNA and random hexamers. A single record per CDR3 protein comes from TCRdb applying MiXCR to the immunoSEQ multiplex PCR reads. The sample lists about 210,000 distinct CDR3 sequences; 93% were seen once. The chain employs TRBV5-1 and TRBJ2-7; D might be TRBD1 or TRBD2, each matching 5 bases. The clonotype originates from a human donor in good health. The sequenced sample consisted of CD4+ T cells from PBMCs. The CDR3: CASSTRDGSYEQYF. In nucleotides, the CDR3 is TGCGCCAGCAGCACCCGGGACGGGTCCTACGAGCAGTACTTC.